The T cell receptor beta chain described here comes from a study of OX40 agonist ivuxolimab in advanced cancers. Clones were sequenced by immunoSEQ multiplex PCR, and TCRdb holds only the in-frame ones, with some missing. This table has around 80,000 clones, about 92% appearing once. Concerning this clone: The target antigen is unknown.

Between the trimmed V and J ends, which lost 2 bases and 8 bases, there was a span of 15 bases. The length of the CDR3 is 14 residues. CDR1 and CDR2 (germline): WSHSY, SAAADI. Whole-study findings and limits: Clonal expansion in partial responders at 0.1-3.0 mg/kg ranked among the lowest.

Sequencing was performed on CD4+ or CD8+ T cells sorted from blood, taken in a trial of the OX40 agonist ivuxolimab. This chain joins TRBV10-2 and TRBJ1-2; no definite D call. This clonotype originated in an adult with an advanced solid tumor such as melanoma, head and neck, liver or kidney cancer. Here the CDR3 reads CASSEGQRSEGYTF. Here the CDR3 DNA reads TGCGCCAGCAGTGAGGGGCAGCGATCGGAGGGCTACACCTTC.